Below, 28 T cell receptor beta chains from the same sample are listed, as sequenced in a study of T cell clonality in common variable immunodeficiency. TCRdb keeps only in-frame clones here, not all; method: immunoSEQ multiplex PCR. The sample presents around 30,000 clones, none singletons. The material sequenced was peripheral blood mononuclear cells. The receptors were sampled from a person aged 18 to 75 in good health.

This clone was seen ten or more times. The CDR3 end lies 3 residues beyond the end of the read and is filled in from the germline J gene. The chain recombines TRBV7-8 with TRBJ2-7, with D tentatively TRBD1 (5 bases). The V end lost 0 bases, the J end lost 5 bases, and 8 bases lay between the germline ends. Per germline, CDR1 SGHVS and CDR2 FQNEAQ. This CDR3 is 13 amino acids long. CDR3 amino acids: CASSLAGAHEQYF. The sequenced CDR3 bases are TGTGCCAGCAGCTTAGCAGGGGCCCACGAG.

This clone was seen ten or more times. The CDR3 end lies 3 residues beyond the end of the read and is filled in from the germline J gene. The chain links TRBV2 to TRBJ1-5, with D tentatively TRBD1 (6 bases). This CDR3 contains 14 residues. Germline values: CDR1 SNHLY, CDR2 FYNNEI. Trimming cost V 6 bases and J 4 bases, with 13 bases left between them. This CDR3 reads CASRGNRENQPQHF. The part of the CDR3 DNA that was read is TGTGCCAGCAGAGGCAACAGGGAAAATCAGCCC.

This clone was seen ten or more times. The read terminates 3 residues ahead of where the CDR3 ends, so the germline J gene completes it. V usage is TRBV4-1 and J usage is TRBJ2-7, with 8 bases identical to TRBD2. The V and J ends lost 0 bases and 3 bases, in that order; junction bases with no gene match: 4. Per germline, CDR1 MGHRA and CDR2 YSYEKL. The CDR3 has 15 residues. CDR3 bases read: TGCGCCAGCAGCCAAGATAGAACTAGCGGCTACGAG. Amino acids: CASSQDRTSGYE. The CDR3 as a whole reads CASSQDRTSGYEQYF.

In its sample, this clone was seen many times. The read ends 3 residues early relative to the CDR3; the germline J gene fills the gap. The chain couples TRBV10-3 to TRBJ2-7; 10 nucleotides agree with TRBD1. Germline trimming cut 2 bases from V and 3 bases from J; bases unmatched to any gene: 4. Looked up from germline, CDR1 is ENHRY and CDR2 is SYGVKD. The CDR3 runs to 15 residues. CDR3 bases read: TGTGCCATCAGTGAGGGGGACAGGGGCCACTACGAG. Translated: CAISEGDRGHYE. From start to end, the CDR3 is CAISEGDRGHYEQYF.

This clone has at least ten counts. CDR3 DNA (partial): TGTGCCAGTAAACCAGGGGGCACCCAATATCAGCCC. Amino acids: CASKPGGTQYQP. Given in full, the CDR3 is CASKPGGTQYQPQHF. The chain joins TRBV19 to TRBJ1-5; 8 nucleotides align to TRBD1. The read finishes 3 residues shy of the CDR3 end, and the germline J gene is used to complete it. Germline assignment: CDR1 LNHDA and CDR2 SQIVND (reference sequence). V dropped 7 bases and J dropped 5; count of bases not matched to a gene: 10. The CDR3 length is 15 residues. Looking up the rest from reference TRBV19 and TRBJ1-5 gives the full variable domain: DGGITQSPKYLFRKEGQNVTLSCEQNLNHDAMYWYRQDPGQGLRLIYYSQIVNDFQKGDIAEGYSVSREKKESFPLTVTSAQKNPTAFYLCASKPGGTQYQPQHFGDGTRLSIL.

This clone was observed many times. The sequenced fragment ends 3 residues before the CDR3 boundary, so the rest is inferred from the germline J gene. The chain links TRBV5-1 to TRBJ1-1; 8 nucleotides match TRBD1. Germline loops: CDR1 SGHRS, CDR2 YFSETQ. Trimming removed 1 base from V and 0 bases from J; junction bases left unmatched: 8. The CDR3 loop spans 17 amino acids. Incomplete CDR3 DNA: TGCGCCAGCAGCTTGAGGACAGGGTTTCCTATGAACACTGAA. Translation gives CASSLRTGFPMNTE. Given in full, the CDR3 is CASSLRTGFPMNTEAFF.

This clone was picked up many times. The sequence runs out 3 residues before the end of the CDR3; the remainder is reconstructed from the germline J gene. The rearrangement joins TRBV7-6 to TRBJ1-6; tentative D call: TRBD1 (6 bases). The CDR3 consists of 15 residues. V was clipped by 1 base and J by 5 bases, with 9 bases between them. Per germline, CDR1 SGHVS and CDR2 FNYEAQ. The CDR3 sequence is CASSLEDSHNSPLHF. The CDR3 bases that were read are TGTGCCAGCAGCTTAGAGGACAGCCATAATTCACCC. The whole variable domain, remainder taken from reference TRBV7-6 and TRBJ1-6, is GAGVSQSPRYKVTKRGQDVALRCDPISGHVSLYWYRQALGQGPEFLTYFNYEAQQDKSGLPNDRFSAERPEGSISTLTIQRTEQRDSAMYRCASSLEDSHNSPLHFGNGTRLTVT.

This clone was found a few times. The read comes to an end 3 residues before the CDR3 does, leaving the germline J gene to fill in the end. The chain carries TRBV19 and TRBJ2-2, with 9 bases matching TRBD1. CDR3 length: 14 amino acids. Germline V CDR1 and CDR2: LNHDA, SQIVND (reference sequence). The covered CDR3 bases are TGTGCCAGTAGTAGGGACAGGGCGGACGAAAAG. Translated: CASSRDRADEK. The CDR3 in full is CASSRDRADEKLFF.

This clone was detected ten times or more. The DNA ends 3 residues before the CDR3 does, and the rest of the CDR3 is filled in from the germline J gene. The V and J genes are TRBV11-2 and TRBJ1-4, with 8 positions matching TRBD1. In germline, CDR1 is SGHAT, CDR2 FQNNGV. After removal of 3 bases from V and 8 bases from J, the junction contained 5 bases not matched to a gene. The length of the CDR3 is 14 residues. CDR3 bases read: TGTGCCAGCAGCTTGTACAGGGGGGACGAAAAA. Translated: CASSLYRGDEK. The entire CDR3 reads CASSLYRGDEKLFF.

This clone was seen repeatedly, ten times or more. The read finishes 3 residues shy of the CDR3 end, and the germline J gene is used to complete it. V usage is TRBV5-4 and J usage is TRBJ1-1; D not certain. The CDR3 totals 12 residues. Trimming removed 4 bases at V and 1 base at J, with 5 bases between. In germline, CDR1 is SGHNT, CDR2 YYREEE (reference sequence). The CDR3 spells CASSHKNTEAFF. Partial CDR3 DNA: TGTGCCAGCAGCCACAAGAACACTGAA.

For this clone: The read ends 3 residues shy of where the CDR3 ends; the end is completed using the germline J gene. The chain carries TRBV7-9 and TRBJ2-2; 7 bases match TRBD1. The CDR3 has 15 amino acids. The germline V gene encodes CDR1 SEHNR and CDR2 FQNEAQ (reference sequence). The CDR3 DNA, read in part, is TGTGCCAGCAGCTTCGGGCAGGGGGACGGTGAAAAG. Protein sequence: CASSFGQGDGEK. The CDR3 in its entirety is CASSFGQGDGEKLFF.

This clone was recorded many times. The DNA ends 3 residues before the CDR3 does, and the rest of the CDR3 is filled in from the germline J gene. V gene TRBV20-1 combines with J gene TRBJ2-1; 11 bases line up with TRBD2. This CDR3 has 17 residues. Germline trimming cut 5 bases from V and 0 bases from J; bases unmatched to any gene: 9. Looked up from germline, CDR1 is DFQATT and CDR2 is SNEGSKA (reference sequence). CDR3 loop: CSAPGLAVSLSYNEQFF. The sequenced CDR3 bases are TGCAGTGCTCCGGGACTAGCGGTAAGCCTCTCCTACAATGAG.

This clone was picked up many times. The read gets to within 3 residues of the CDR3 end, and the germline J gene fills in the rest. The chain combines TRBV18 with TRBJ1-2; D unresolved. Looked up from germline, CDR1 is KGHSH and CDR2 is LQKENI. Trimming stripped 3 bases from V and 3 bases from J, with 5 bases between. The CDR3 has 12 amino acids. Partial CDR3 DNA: TGTGCCAGCTCACCCGGGGACTATGGC. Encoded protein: CASSPGDYG. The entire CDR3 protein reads CASSPGDYGYTF.

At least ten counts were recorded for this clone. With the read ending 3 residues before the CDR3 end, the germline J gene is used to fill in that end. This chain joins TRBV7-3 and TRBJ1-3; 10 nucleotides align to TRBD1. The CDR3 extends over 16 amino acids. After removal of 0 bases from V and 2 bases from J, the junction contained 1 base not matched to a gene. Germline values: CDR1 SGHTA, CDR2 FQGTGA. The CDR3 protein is CASSLTGQGAGNTIYF. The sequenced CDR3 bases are TGTGCCAGCAGCTTAACCGGACAGGGGGCTGGAAACACC.

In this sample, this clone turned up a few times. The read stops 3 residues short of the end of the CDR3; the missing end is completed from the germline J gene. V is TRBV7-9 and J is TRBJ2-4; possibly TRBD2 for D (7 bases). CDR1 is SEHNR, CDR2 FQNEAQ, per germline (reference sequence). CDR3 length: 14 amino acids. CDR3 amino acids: CASSGTGRDYGQYF. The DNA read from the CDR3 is TGTGCCAGCAGCGGAACAGGGCGGGACTATGGT.

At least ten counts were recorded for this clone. Partial CDR3 DNA: TGTGCCAGCTCAGTAGCGGGGAATTACAATGAG. Translated: CASSVAGNYNE. The whole CDR3 sequence is CASSVAGNYNEQFF. The rearrangement uses TRBV6-2 or TRBV6-3 and TRBJ2-1, with 8 bases lining up with TRBD2. The read stops 3 residues short of the end of the CDR3; the missing end is completed from the germline J gene. V shed 8 bases and J 4 bases; nucleotides not matched to a gene: 7. CDR1 is MNHEY and CDR2 is SVGEGT in the germline V gene. The CDR3 runs to 14 residues.

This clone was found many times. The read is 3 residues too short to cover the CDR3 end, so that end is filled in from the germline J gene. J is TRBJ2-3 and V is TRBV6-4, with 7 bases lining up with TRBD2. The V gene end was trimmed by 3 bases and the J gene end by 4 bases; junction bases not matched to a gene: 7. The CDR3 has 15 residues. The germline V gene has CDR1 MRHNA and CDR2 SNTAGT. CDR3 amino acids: CASSDQGRGPDTQYF. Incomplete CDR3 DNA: TGTGCCAGCAGTGATCAAGGGAGGGGCCCAGATACG.

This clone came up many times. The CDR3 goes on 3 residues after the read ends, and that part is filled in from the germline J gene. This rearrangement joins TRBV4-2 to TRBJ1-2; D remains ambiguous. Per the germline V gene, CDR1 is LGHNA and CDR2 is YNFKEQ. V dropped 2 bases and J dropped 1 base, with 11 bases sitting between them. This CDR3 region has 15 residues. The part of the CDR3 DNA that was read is TGTGCCAGCAGCCAATGGACTGAGCGTAACTATGGC. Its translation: CASSQWTERNYG. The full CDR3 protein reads CASSQWTERNYGYTF.

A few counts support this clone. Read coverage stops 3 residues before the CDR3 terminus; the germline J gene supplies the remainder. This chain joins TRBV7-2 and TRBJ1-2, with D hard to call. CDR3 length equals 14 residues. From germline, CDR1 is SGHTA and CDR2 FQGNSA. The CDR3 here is CASSLVGPTDTYTF. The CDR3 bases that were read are TGTGCCAGCAGCTTAGTTGGGCCCACAGATACC. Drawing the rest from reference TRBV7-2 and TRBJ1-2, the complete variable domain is GAGVSQSPSNKVTEKGKDVELRCDPISGHTALYWYRQSLGQGLEFLIYFQGNSAPDKSGLPSDRFSAERTGGSVSTLTIQRTQQEDSAVYLCASSLVGPTDTYTFGSGTRLTVV.

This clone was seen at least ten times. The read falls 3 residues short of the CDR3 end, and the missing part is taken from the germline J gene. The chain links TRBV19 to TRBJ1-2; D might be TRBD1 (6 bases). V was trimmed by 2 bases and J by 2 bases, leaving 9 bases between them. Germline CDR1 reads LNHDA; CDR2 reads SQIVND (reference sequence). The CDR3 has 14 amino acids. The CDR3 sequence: CASSINTGNYGYTF. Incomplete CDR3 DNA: TGTGCCAGTAGTATAAATACAGGGAACTATGGC.

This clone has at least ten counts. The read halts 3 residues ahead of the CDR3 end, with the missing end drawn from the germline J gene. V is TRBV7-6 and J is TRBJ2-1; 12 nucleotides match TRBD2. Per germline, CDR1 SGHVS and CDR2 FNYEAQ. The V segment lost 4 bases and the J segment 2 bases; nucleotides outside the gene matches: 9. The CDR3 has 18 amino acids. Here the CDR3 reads CASSSYPGLAGTYNEQFF. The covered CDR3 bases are TGTGCCAGCAGCTCCTACCCCGGACTAGCGGGGACCTACAATGAG.

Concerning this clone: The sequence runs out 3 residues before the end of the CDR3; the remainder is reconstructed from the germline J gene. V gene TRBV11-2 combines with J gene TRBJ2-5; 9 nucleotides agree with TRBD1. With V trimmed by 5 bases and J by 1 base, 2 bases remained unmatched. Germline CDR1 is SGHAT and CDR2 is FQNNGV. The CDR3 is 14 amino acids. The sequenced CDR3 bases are TGTGCCAGCAGCCGACAGGGGGTCCAAGAGACC. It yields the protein CASSRQGVQET. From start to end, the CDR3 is CASSRQGVQETQYF.

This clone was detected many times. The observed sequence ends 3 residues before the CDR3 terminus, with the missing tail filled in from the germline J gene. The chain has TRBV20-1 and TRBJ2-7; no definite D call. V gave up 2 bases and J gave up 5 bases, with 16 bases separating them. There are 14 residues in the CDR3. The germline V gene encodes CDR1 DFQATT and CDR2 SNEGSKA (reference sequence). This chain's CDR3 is CSARRSRVSDEQYF. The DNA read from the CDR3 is TGCAGTGCTAGAAGGTCCCGGGTAAGCGACGAG.

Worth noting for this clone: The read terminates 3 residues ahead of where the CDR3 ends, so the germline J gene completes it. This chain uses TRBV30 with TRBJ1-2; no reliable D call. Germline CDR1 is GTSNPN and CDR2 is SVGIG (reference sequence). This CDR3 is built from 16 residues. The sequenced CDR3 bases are TGTGCCTGGAGTGTTACTGGGTCGGAACACACAGATACC. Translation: CAWSVTGSEHTDT. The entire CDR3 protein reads CAWSVTGSEHTDTYTF.

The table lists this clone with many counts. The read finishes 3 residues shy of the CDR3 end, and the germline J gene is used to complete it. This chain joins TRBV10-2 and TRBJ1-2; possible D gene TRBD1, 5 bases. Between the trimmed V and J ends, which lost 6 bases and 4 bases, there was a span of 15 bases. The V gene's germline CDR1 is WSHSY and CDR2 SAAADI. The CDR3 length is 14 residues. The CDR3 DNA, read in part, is TGCGCCAGCAGGCCAGGGTTGCTAGGCTATGGC. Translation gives CASRPGLLGYG. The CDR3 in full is CASRPGLLGYGYTF.

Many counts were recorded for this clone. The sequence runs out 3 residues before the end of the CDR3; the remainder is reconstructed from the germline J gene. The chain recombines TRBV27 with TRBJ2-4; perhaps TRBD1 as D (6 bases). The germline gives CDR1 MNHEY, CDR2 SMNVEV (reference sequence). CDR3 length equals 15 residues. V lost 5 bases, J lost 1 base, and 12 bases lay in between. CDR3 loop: CASSDQDSAKNIQYF. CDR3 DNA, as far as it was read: TGTGCCAGCAGTGACCAGGACAGCGCCAAAAACATT.

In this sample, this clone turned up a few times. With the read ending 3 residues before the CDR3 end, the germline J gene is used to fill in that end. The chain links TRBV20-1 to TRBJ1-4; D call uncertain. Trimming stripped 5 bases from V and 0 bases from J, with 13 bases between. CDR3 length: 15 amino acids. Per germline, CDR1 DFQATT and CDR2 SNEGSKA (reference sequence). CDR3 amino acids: CSAHPVSSTNEKLFF. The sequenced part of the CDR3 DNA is TGCAGTGCTCACCCAGTCTCATCAACTAATGAAAAA.

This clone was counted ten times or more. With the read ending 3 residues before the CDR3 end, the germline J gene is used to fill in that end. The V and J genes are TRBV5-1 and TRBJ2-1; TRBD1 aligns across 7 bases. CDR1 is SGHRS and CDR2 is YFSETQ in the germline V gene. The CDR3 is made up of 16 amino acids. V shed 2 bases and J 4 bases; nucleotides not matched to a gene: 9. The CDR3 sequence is CASSLRGQGIYNEQFF. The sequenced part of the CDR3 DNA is TGCGCCAGCAGCTTAAGGGGGCAGGGGATTTACAATGAG.